These T cell receptor beta chains were read from a single sample in a study of CD8 T cells in ankylosing spondylitis. A single record per CDR3 protein comes from TCRdb applying MiXCR to the 5' RACE reads. In the table there are 200,000 to 300,000 distinct CDR3 sequences, 8.6% of which are singletons. Sequenced sample: blood, either unsorted or a sorted T cell fraction (not recorded which). These receptors were taken from a male donor with ankylosing spondylitis or in good health (not recorded which). The conserved cysteine and the conserved F or W are not part of the CDR3 here. Fields, in order: CDR3 protein, V gene, D gene. A D gene is named only where the DNA matches it firmly.

ASSFKGNQPQH,TRBV7-2,NA
ASSYSGRETQY,TRBV6-5,TRBD2
SVTLLAGSYNEQF,TRBV29-1,TRBD2
ASSLAGFEQF,TRBV11-2,NA
ASSLDPNIEQF,TRBV7-3,NA
ASSSSNNQPQH,TRBV7-2,NA
SARDTRGYT,TRBV20-1,NA
ASSSPQQYEQY,TRBV5-5,NA
ASSYSLGVNMNTEAF,TRBV6-5,NA
ATSLRYTVEQY,TRBV15,NA
ASEGGGPSSYNEQF,TRBV11-2,NA
SATSGSVNEQF,TRBV20-1,NA
ASIVAGTGKVNEQF,TRBV12-3/TRBV12-4,TRBD1
ASSPGQGTGELF,TRBV19,TRBD1
ASSQDLSRTPYEQY,TRBV4-3,NA
ASSWPGTGYGYT,TRBV5-5,TRBD1
ATSRQAGAGETQY,TRBV15,TRBD2
AISEGRENTEAF,TRBV10-3,NA
ASSLSAHQETQY,TRBV7-2,NA
ASSLVVGQGSEQF,TRBV7-9,TRBD1
ASSPRGVAEAF,TRBV9,NA
ASSVDVGGGETQY,TRBV9,NA
ASSQTAILRDEQY,TRBV3-1,NA
AINLGVAGGKNTGELF,TRBV12-3/TRBV12-4,TRBD2
ASTTSWGGGTEAF,TRBV4-3,NA
SAQDRVANTEAF,TRBV20-1,TRBD1
ASSPPGTVSYEQY,TRBV7-9,NA
ASSPNPPQGVTEAF,TRBV5-1,NA
ASSQRTGEETQY,TRBV18,TRBD1
SARGSDRGNEQF,TRBV20-1,NA
SARVAGDVYGYT,TRBV20-1,NA
AREGGLNGYT,TRBV2,NA
ASRETEYNEQF,TRBV5-1,NA
SARDSLAGGRWYNEQF,TRBV20-1,TRBD2
SARTGPSSSPLH,TRBV20-1,TRBD1
ASSLPGRTDTQY,TRBV11-3,NA
SARQGSSGNTIY,TRBV20-1,NA
ATSDLRASNTGELF,TRBV24-1,NA
ASSLSEETQY,TRBV5-1,NA
SATPPRTGAVTGELF,TRBV20-1,NA
ASSFRQGAFLSEAF,TRBV27,TRBD1
ASSEEVGIYEQY,TRBV6-1,NA
ASSFGPGPPGANVLT,TRBV5-6,NA
ASSKDSKNIQY,TRBV19,NA
ASSLLSPGHEQY,TRBV5-6,NA
ASSLNRLNTGELF,TRBV7-2,NA
ASSQDRAGGRSTQY,TRBV4-3,TRBD2
ASSFTSRTGGAGEKLF,TRBV11-2,TRBD1
ASSFSGSHNEQF,TRBV7-2,NA
ASSFGQGIVNEQF,TRBV7-6,NA
ATSRDWSGANTGELF,TRBV15,TRBD2
ASSSPRTLNYGYT,TRBV28,NA